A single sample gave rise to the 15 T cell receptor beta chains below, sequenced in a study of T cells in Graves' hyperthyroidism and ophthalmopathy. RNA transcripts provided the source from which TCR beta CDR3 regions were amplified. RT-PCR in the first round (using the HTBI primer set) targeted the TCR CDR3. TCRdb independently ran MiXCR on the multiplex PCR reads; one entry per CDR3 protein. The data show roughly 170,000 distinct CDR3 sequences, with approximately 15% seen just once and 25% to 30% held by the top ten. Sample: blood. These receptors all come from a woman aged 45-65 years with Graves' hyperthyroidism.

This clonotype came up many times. The CDR3 DNA is TGTGCCAGCAGTTCCCCTTGGTTATTTGGGACAGGGCAGGAAAAACTGTTTTTT. It codes for CASSSPWLFGTGQEKLFF. The gene calls are TRBV28 and TRBJ1-4; TRBD1 matches at 9 bases. Germline-derived CDR1 and CDR2 are MDHEN and SYDVKM. J lost 8 bases, V lost 4 bases, and 17 bases had no gene match. The CDR3 has 18 amino acids.

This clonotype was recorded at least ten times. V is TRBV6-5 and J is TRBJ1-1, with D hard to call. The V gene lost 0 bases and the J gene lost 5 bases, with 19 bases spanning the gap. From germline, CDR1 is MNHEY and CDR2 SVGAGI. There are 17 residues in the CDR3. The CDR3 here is CASSYSRSPSVGTEAFF. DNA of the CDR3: TGTGCCAGCAGTTACTCGAGATCCCCCAGCGTCGGGACTGAAGCTTTCTTT.

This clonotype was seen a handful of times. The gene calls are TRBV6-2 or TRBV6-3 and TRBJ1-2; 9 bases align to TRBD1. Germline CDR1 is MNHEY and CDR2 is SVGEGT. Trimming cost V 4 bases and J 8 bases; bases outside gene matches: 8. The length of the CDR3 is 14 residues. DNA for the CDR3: TGTGCCAGCAGTTCGGGACAGGGCGTGGAGGGCTACACCTTC. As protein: CASSSGQGVEGYTF.

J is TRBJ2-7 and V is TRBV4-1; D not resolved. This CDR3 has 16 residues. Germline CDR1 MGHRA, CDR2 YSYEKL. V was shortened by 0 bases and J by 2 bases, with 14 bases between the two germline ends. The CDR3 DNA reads TGCGCCAGCAGCCAAGATGAAGGACGCAGGACCTACGAGCAGTACTTC. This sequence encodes CASSQDEGRRTYEQYF.

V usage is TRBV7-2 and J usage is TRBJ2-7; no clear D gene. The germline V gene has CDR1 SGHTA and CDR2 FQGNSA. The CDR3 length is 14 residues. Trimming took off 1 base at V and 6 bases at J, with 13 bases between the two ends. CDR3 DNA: TGTGCCAGCAGCTTAGACAGCCATCGATCCGAGCAGTACTTC. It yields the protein CASSLDSHRSEQYF.

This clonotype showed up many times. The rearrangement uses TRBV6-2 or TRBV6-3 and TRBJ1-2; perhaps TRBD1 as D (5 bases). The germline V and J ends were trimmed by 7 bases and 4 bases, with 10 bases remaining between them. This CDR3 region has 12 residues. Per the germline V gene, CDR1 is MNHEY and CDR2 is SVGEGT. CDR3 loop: CASMVRVYGYTF. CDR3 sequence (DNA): TGTGCCAGCATGGTCAGGGTCTATGGCTACACCTTC.

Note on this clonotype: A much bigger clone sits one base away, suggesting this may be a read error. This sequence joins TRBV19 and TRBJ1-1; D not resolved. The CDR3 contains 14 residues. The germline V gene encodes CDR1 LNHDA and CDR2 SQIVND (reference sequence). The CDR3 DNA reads TGTGCCAGTGGTATATCCCGGTTTAACACTGAAGCTTTCTTT. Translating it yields CASGISRFNTEAFF.

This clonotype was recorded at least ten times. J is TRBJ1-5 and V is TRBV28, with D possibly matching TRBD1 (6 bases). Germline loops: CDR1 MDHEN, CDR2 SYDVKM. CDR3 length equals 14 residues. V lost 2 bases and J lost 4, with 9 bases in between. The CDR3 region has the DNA TGTGCCAGCAGTTTACCCCAGGGGAATCAGCCCCAGCATTTT. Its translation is CASSLPQGNQPQHF.

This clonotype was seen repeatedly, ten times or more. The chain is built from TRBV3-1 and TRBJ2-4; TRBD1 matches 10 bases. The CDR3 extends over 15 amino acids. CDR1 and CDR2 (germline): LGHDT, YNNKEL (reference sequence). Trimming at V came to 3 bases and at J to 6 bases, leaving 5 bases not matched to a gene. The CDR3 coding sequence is TGTGCCAGCAGCCAGGAACGGACAGGGGGAAACATTCAGTACTTC. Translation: CASSQERTGGNIQYF.

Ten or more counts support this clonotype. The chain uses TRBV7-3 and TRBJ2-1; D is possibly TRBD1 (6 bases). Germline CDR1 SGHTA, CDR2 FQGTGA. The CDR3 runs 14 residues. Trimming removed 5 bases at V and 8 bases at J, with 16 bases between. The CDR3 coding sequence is TGTGCCAGCAGCCGACAGGACGGACGGGATGAGCAGTTCTTC. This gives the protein CASSRQDGRDEQFF.

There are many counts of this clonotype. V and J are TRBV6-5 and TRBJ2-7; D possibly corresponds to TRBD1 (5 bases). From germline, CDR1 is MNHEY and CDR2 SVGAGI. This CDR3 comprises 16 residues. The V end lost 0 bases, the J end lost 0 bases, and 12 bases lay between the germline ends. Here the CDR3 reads CASSYSSTVSSYEQYF. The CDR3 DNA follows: TGTGCCAGCAGTTACTCCTCGACAGTTAGCTCCTACGAGCAGTACTTC.

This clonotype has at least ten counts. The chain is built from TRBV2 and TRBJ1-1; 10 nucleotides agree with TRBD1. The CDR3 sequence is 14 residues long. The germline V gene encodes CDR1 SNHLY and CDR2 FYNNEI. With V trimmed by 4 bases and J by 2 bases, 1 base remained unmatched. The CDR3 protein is CASSVTGGNTEAFF. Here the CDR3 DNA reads TGTGCCAGCAGTGTGACAGGGGGCAACACTGAAGCTTTCTTT.

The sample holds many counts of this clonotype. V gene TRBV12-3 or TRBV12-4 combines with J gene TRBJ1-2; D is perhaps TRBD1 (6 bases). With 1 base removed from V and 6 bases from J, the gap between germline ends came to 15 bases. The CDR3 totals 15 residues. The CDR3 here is CASSLGGTGYDGYTF. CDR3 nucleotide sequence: TGTGCCAGCAGTTTAGGCGGTACAGGGTACGATGGCTACACCTTC.

Here the CDR3 DNA reads TGCGCCAGCAGCCAAGGGGTACAGGGGGCCTCCCACTACACCTTC. It yields the protein CASSQGVQGASHYTF. V and J are TRBV4-1 and TRBJ1-2, with TRBD1 matching over 9 bases. The CDR3 runs 15 residues. Per the germline V gene, CDR1 is MGHRA and CDR2 is YSYEKL. J gave up 10 bases and V 1 base, and 10 bases lay outside the gene matches.

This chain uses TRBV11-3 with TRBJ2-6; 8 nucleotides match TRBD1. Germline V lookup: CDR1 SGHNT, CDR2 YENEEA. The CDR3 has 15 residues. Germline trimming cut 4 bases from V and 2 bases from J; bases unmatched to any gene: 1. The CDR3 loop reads CASSSTGAGANVLTF. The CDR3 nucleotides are TGTGCCAGCAGCTCGACAGGGGCTGGGGCCAACGTCCTGACTTTC.